Shown below are 4 T cell receptor beta chains from a single sample sequenced in a study of cytomegalovirus exposure and HLA in healthy donors. A multiplex PCR was run with 60 Vbeta primers and 13 Jbeta primers. The method was immunoSEQ multiplex PCR; TCRdb's version includes in-frame clones alone and lacks a portion of them. The sample shows about 160,000 clones, around 75% of them seen only once. The sample comprised PBMCs. These receptors all stem from a man between 18 and 29 years old in good health and CMV-seronegative.

The J gene is TRBJ2-3, the V gene TRBV6-1; 12 nucleotides agree with TRBD2. The CDR3 is made up of 16 amino acids. The V and J ends lost 2 bases and 4 bases, in that order; junction bases with no gene match: 4. Germline loops: CDR1 MNHNS, CDR2 SASEGT. The CDR3: CASSERGLAGPDTQYF. The CDR3 DNA sequence: TGTGCCAGCAGTGAAAGAGGACTAGCGGGGCCAGATACGCAGTATTTT.

V gene TRBV15 combines with J gene TRBJ2-5; 7 bases align to TRBD2. The CDR3 contains 16 residues. The V and J ends lost 5 bases and 1 base, in that order; junction bases with no gene match: 10. Germline values: CDR1 LNHNV, CDR2 YYDKDF (reference sequence). CDR3 protein: CATSSTPASGQETQYF. For the CDR3, the DNA is TGTGCCACCAGCTCCACCCCCGCTAGCGGCCAAGAGACCCAGTACTTC.

The chain carries TRBV15 and TRBJ1-1, with D possibly matching TRBD1 (5 bases). In germline, CDR1 is LNHNV, CDR2 YYDKDF (reference sequence). This CDR3 region has 15 residues. V lost 2 bases and J 4 bases, leaving 14 bases between the germline ends. CDR3 coding DNA: TGTGCCACCAGCAGATCCACAGGAATGAGCACTGAAGCTTTCTTT. It translates to CATSRSTGMSTEAFF. The variable domain in full, completed from reference TRBV15 and TRBJ1-1, reads DAMVIQNPRYQVTQFGKPVTLSCSQTLNHNVMYWYQQKSSQAPKLLFHYYDKDFNNEADTPDNFQSRRPNTSFCFLDIRSPGLGDTAMYLCATSRSTGMSTEAFFGQGTRLTVV.

This rearrangement joins TRBV11-2 to TRBJ2-1; D remains ambiguous. V was pared by 5 bases and J by 4 bases, with 15 bases between. This CDR3 spans 15 amino acids. The germline CDR1 and CDR2 sequences are SGHAT and FQNNGV. CDR3 bases: TGTGCCAGCAGCCCCGGTGGGTACGGGTACAATGAGCAGTTCTTC. Translating gives CASSPGGYGYNEQFF.